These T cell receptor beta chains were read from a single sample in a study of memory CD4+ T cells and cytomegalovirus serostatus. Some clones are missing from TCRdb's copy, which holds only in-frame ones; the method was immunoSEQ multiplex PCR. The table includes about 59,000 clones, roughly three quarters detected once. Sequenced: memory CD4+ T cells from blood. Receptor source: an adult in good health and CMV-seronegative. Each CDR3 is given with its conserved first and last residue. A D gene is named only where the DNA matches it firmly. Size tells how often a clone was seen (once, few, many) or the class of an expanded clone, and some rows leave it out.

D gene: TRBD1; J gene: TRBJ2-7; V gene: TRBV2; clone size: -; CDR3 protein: CASSRQGAEYF; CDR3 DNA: TGTGCCAGCAGTAGACAGGGGGCGGAGTACTTC
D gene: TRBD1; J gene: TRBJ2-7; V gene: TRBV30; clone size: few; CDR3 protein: CAWSPDRGREQYF; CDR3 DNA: TGTGCCTGGAGCCCCGACAGGGGGCGCGAGCAGTACTTC
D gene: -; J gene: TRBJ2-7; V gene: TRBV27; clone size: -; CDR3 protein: CASSLGGRIYEQYF; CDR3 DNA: TGTGCCAGCAGTTTAGGAGGCAGAATCTACGAGCAGTACTTC
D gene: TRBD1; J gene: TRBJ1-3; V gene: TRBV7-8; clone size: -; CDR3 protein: CASSPRDRVLSGNTIYF; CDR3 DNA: TGTGCCAGCAGCCCCCGGGACAGGGTGTTATCAGGAAACACCATATATTTT
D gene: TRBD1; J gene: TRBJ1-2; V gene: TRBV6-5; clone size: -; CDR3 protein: CASSYKGQGHGYTF; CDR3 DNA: TGTGCCAGCAGTTACAAGGGACAGGGACATGGCTACACCTTC
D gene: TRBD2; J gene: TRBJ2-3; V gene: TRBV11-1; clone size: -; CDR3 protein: CASSSWREGNTDTQYF; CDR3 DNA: TGTGCCAGCAGCTCGTGGCGGGAGGGAAACACAGATACGCAGTATTTT
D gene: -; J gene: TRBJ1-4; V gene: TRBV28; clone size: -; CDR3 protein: CASSTGPKLFF; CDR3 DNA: TGTGCCAGCAGCACGGGACCGAAACTGTTTTTT
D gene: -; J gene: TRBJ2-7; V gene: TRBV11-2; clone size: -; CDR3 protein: CASSSQIAKNEQYF; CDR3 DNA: TGTGCCAGCAGCTCCCAAATAGCGAAGAACGAGCAGTACTTC
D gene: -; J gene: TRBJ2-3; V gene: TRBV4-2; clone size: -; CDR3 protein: CASSQDSERAQYF; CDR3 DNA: TGTGCCAGCAGCCAAGATTCGGAGCGGGCGCAGTATTTT
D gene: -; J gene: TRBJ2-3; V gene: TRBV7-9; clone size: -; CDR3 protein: CASSQGGGSRTDTQYF; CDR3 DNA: TGTGCCAGCAGTCAAGGGGGCGGGAGTAGAACAGATACGCAGTATTTT
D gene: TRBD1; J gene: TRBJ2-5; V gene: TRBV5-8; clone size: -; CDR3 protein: CASSTGQGARETQYF; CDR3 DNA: TGTGCCAGCAGCACGGGACAGGGGGCTCGAGAGACCCAGTACTTC
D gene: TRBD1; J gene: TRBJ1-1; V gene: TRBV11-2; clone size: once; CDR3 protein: CASSLVAGGFDFF; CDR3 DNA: TGTGCCAGCAGCTTAGTAGCAGGGGGCTTTGATTTCTTT
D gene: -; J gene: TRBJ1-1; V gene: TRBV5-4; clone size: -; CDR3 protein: CASSSDGYTEAFF; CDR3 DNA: TGTGCCAGCAGCTCGGACGGATACACTGAAGCTTTCTTT
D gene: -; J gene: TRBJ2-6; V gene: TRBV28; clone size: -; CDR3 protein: CASSLGPSGRYGANVLTF; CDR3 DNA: TGTGCCAGCAGTTTGGGGCCTTCAGGGAGGTATGGGGCCAACGTCCTGACTTTC
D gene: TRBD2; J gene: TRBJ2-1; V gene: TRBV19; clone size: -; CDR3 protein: CASSQLAGVSNEQFF; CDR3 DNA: TGTGCCAGTAGCCAACTAGCGGGAGTAAGCAATGAGCAGTTCTTC
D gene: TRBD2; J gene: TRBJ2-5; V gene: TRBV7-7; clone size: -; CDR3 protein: CASSLVSSGSRETQYF; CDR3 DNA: TGTGCTAGCAGCTTAGTGTCTAGCGGGAGTCGAGAGACCCAGTACTTC
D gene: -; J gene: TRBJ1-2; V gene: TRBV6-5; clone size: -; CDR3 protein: CASSPDYGYTF; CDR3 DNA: TGTGCCAGCAGCCCCGACTATGGCTACACCTTC
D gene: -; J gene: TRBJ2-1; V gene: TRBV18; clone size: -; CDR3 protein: CASSPGQPRNEQFF; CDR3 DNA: TGTGCCAGCTCACCGGGGCAGCCTAGAAATGAGCAGTTCTTC
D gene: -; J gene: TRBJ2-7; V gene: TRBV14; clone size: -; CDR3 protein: CASSQGGFGYEQYF; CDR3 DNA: TGTGCCAGCAGCCAAGGGGGGTTCGGCTACGAGCAGTACTTC
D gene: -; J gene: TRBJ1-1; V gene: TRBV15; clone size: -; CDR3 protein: CATSSRFGTEAFF; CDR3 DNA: TGTGCCACCAGCTCCCGATTTGGAACTGAAGCTTTCTTT
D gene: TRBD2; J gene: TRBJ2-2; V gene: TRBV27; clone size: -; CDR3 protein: CASTLAGGTDNGGELFF; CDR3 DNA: TGTGCCAGTACCCTAGCGGGAGGTACCGATAACGGCGGGGAGCTGTTTTTT
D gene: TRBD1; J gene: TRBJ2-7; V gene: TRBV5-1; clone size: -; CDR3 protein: CASSHTGTAYEQYF; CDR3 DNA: TGCGCCAGCAGTCACACCGGGACAGCCTACGAGCAGTACTTC
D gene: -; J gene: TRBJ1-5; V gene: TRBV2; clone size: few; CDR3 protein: CASTYYGNQPQHF; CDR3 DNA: TGTGCCAGTACGTACTACGGGAATCAGCCCCAGCATTTT
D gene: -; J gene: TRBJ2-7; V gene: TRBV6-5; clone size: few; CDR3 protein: CASSSQGGGRPYEQYF; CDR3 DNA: TGTGCCAGCAGTTCCCAAGGCGGGGGCCGACCCTACGAGCAGTACTTC
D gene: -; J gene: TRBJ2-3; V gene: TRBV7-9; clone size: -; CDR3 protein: CASSFHVAASTDTQYF; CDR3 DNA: TGTGCCAGCAGCTTTCACGTAGCGGCTAGCACAGATACGCAGTATTTT
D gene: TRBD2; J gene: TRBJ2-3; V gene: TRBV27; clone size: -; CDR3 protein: CASTRSQAGTDTQYF; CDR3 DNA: TGTGCCAGCACTCGCAGTCAAGCGGGAACAGATACGCAGTATTTT
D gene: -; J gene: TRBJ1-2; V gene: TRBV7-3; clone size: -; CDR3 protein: CASSPGTNYGYTF; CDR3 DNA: TGTGCCAGCAGCCCCGGGACAAATTATGGCTACACCTTC
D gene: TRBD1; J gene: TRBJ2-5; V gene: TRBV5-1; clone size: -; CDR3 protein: CASSPGQGQETQYF; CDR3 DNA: TGCGCCAGCAGCCCTGGACAGGGCCAAGAGACCCAGTACTTC
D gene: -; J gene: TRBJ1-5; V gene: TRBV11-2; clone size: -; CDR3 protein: CASSEGGNQPQHF; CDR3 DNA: TGTGCCAGCAGCGAGGGGGGGAATCAGCCCCAGCATTTT
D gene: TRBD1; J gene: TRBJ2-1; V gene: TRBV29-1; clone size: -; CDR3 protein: CSGGTGTGNEQFF; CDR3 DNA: TGCAGCGGGGGGACAGGGACGGGTAATGAGCAGTTCTTC
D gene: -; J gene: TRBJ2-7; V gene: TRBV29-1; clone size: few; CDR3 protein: CSVEGSGGNEQYF; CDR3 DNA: TGCAGCGTTGAAGGGTCCGGGGGTAACGAGCAGTACTTC
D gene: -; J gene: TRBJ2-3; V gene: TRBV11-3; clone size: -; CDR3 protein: CASSATRQETDTQYF; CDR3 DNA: TGTGCCAGCAGCGCAACCCGACAGGAAACAGATACGCAGTATTTT
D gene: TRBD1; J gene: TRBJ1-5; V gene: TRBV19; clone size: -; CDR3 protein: CATNRGGQPQHF; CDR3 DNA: TGTGCCACCAACAGGGGAGGCCAGCCCCAGCATTTT
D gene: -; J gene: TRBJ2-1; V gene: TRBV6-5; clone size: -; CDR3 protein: CASSYEASSYNEQFF; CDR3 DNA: TGTGCCAGCAGTTACGAAGCGAGCTCCTACAATGAGCAGTTCTTC
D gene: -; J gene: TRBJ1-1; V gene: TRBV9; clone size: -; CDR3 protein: CASSGSGGGENTEAFF; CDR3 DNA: TGTGCCAGCAGCGGGAGTGGGGGTGGAGAGAACACTGAAGCTTTCTTT
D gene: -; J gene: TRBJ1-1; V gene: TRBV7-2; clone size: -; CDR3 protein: CASRPLQGTEAFF; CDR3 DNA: TGTGCCAGCAGGCCGTTACAGGGAACTGAAGCTTTCTTT
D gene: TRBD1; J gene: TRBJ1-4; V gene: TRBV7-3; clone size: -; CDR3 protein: CASTGGYRGEKLFF; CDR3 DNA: TGTGCCAGCACCGGGGGGTACAGGGGAGAAAAACTGTTTTTT
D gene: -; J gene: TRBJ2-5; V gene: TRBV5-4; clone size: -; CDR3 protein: CASSLPRAVEETQYF; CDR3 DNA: TGTGCCAGCAGCTTGCCCAGGGCTGTCGAAGAGACCCAGTACTTC
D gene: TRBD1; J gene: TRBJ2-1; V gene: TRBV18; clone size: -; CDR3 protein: CASSPLTRGQRGNEQFF; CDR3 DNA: TGTGCCAGCTCACCTCTAACTAGGGGACAGAGAGGCAATGAGCAGTTCTTC
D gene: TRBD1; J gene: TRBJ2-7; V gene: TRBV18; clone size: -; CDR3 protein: CASSGTGSAEQYF; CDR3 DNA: TGTGCCAGCTCCGGGACAGGGTCGGCCGAGCAGTACTTC
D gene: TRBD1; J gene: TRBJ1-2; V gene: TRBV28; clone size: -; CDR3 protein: CASRESGTGSGYTF; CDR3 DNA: TGTGCCAGCAGGGAATCCGGGACAGGGAGCGGCTACACCTTC
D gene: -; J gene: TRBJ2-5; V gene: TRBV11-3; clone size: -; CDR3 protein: CASSSPVETQYF; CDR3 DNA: TGTGCCAGCAGCTCACCCGTCGAGACCCAGTACTTC
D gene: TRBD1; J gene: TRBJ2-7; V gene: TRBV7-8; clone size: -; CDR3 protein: CASSIGTGVSYEQYF; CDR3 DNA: TGTGCCAGCAGCATAGGGACAGGGGTCTCCTACGAGCAGTACTTC
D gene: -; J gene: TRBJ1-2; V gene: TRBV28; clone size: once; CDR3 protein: CASSFGTANFGYTF; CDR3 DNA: TGTGCCAGCAGTTTCGGGACGGCGAATTTCGGCTACACCTTC
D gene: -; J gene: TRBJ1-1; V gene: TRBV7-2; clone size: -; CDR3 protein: CASREDLNTEAFF; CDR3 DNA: TGTGCCAGCCGGGAGGACTTGAACACTGAAGCTTTCTTT
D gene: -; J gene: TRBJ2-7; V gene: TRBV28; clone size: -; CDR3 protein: CASSVETAGFIRSSYEQYF; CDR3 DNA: TGTGCCAGCTCTGTGGAGACGGCAGGCTTCATAAGGAGCTCCTACGAGCAGTACTTC
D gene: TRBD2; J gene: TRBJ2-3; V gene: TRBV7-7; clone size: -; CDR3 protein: CASIQNPVNAARLAGNTDTQYF; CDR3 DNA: TGTGCTAGCATCCAAAATCCCGTCAATGCTGCCAGACTAGCGGGAAACACAGATACGCAGTATTTT
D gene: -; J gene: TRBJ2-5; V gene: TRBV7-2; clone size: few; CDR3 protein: CASRRRAPQETQYF; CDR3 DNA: TGTGCCAGCAGACGGAGGGCCCCTCAAGAGACCCAGTACTTC
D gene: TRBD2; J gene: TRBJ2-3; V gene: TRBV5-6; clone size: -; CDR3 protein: CASSFGLAGGKDKYF; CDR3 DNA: TGTGCCAGCAGCTTTGGACTAGCGGGAGGGAAGGATAAGTATTTT
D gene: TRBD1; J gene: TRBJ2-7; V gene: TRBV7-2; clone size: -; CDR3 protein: CASSGQGRGSEQYF; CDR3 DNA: TGTGCCAGCAGCGGACAGGGCCGGGGCAGCGAGCAGTACTTC
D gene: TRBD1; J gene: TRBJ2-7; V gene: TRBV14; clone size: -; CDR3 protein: CASSKFSGTGEYEQYF; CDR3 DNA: TGTGCCAGCAGCAAATTTTCCGGGACAGGGGAGTACGAGCAGTACTTC
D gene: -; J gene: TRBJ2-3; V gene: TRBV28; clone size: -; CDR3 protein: CASKGDLTGRTDTQYF; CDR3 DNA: TGTGCCAGCAAGGGGGATCTGACAGGGAGGACAGATACGCAGTATTTT
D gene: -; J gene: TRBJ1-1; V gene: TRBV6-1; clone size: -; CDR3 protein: CASSDRSRGTEAFF; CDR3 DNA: TGTGCCAGCAGTGACCGATCAAGGGGCACTGAAGCTTTCTTT
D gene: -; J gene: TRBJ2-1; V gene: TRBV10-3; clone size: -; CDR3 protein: CAIKAGSSYNEQFF; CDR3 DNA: TGTGCCATCAAGGCCGGGAGCTCCTACAATGAGCAGTTCTTC
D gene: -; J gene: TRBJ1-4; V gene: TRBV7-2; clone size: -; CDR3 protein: CASSLGYATNEKLFF; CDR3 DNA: TGTGCCAGCAGCTTGGGATACGCAACTAATGAAAAACTGTTTTTT
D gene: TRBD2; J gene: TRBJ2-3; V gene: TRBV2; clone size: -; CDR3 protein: CASAPSLLAGGSTQYF; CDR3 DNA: TGTGCCAGCGCCCCCTCCCTCCTAGCGGGAGGAAGCACGCAGTATTTT
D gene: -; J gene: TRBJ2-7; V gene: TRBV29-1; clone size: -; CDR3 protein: CSVEDTGGINYEQYF; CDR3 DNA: TGCAGCGTTGAAGATACCGGCGGCATTAACTACGAGCAGTACTTC
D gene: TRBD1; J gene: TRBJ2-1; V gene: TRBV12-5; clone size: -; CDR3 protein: CASGRGQGPRNEQFF; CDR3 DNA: TGTGCTAGTGGTCGGGGACAGGGCCCCCGCAATGAGCAGTTCTTC
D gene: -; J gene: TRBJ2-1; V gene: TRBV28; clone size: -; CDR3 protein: CASLITGSYNEQFF; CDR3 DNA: TGTGCCAGCCTCATTACAGGGTCCTACAATGAGCAGTTCTTC